This T cell receptor (beta chain) is from a study of CD8 T cells in ankylosing spondylitis. The CDR3 totals 16 residues. Per germline, CDR1 SGHAT and CDR2 FQNNGV. The V and J ends lost 2 bases and 5 bases, in that order; junction bases with no gene match: 10. The TCR beta libraries were generated through quantitative 5'-RACE incorporating molecular barcodes. TCRdb reprocessed the 5' RACE reads with MiXCR, giving one entry per CDR3 protein. The top ten clones hold approximately 38% of a sample with some 15,000 distinct CDR3 sequences, approximately 8% of them seen once. Study-wide findings and caveats: In the blood and synovial fluid of reactive arthritis, some motif variants had been previously reported. The study identified a TCR beta motif of about eight highly homologous variants that appeared characteristic of ankylosing spondylitis blood. Researchers reportedly found disease-linked clones significantly enriched in matched ankylosing spondylitis synovial fluid.

In its sample, this clonotype was seen many times. The antigen is not known. The chain employs TRBV11-2 and TRBJ2-3; 7 nucleotides align to TRBD2. Sequencing was done on a sample of blood. The clonotype originates from a male donor with ankylosing spondylitis or in good health (not recorded which). CDR3 DNA: TGTGCCAGCAGCTTAACTGGCGGGAGATCGGTAGATACGCAGTATTTT. Encoded protein: CASSLTGGRSVDTQYF.